This TCR beta chain was observed in a study of blood T cells in healthy people across ages. V dropped 4 bases and J dropped 3; count of bases not matched to a gene: 3. The CDR3 length is 14 residues. Germline lookup yields CDR1 MNHNS and CDR2 SASEGT. Notes on this clonotype: Its target is not known.

The study, taken as a whole, reports: Greater diversity and more naive CD4+ cells were seen in long-lived donors than in aged donors.

Sample-barcoded 5' priming and a J-beta primer mix drove a second PCR of roughly 7 to 11 cycles. TCRdb processed the 5' RACE reads anew with MiXCR; each CDR3 protein has one entry. The sample carries roughly 1,300,000 distinct CDR3 sequences, roughly 64% recorded once. Each of the donors had roughly 9.7 milliliters of peripheral blood drawn into EDTA-treated Vacutainer tubes. The specimen sequenced was blood. This chain uses TRBV6-1 with TRBJ2-1; 7 bases agree with TRBD1. This TCR was recovered from a man aged 18 to 30 in good health. The CDR3 region is CASSVSGGYNEQFF. The CDR3 DNA sequence: TGTGCCAGCAGTGTCTCAGGGGGCTACAATGAGCAGTTCTTC.